Reported below is one T cell receptor beta chain. This sample is part of a study of blood T cell repertoires in COVID-19. The wider study: Some COVID-19 samples were acute and others convalescent; all came from the United States, Italy and Spain. From T cells, B-cell-depleted T cells, or PBMCs came the material, which was cDNA or gDNA.

Seattle researchers signed up patients amid active infection and tracked them longitudinally. V was trimmed by 4 bases and J by 4 bases, leaving 15 bases between them. This CDR3 has 15 residues. CDR1 and CDR2 (germline): SGHRS, YFSETQ. In the original processing: Quantification of nucleated cells was approximated via reference gene primer amplification. Profiled with immunoSEQ multiplex PCR; TCRdb holds only in-frame clones, not every one. V and J calls plus clone size are reproduced from that table; the DNA served to infer D and trimming. The sample lists approximately 300,000 clones, approximately 90% occurring once.

Sample: peripheral blood. The receptor was derived from a woman in her forties or fifties with COVID-19, enrolled during active disease. V usage is TRBV5-1 and J usage is TRBJ1-3; weak D call: TRBD1 (6 bases). The CDR3, as DNA: TGCGCCAGCAGCCAACCAGGGGCTGCGGGAAACACCATATATTTT. Translation: CASSQPGAAGNTIYF. Complete variable domain (other parts from reference TRBV5-1 and TRBJ1-3): KAGVTQTPRYLIKTRGQQVTLSCSPISGHRSVSWYQQTPGQGLQFLFEYFSETQRNKGNFPGRFSGRQFSNSRSEMNVSTLELGDSALYLCASSQPGAAGNTIYFGEGSWLTVV.